Sequencing of this T cell receptor beta chain was carried out in a study of T cell clones after liver transplantation. Study background: Third-party-reactive TCRbeta sequences from pre-transplant mixed lymphocyte reactions served as antigen-independent comparators. HCV positivity affected three of eight recipients; the rest lacked autoimmune or viral indications. Until 12-24 months post-transplant, subjects got standard immunosuppression and no induction. Study conclusions and caveats: Rather than being deleted, graft donor-reactive T cells may have moved into the graft.

Germline V gene lookup returns CDR1 MGHRA and CDR2 YSYEKL. The CDR3 loop spans 13 amino acids. The germline V and J ends were trimmed by 4 bases and 7 bases, with 11 bases remaining between them. Assay used: immunoSEQ multiplex PCR; TCRdb lists only in-frame clones, some missing. The sample has 65,000 to 85,000 clones, approximately 80% seen once. This clone was counted a few times. Antigen unknown. This sample comprised CD4+ T cells from blood, obtained roughly 50 months after liver transplant. This sequence joins TRBV4-1 and TRBJ1-3; possible D gene TRBD1, 5 bases. The source of this sequence is a human patient who received a liver transplant. Part of the T cells may come from the graft donor. The CDR3 here is CASSLAGPNTIYF. As DNA, the CDR3 is TGCGCCAGCAGCCTGGCAGGGCCGAACACCATATATTTT.